The entry below gives a single TCR beta chain sequence along with its context. This CDR3 fails to terminate in the conserved phenylalanine or tryptophan, so it likely reflects a read error. This record belongs to a study of T cell repertoires in cytomegalovirus infection. Study context: The public TCR beta signatures pointed to both CMV infection and matching HLA type.

The CDR3 consists of 15 residues. The V gene end was trimmed by 3 bases and the J gene end by 2 bases; junction bases not matched to a gene: 8. The germline V gene has CDR1 DFQATT and CDR2 SNEGSKA (reference sequence). Using its own MiXCR run on the reads, TCRdb lists one record per CDR3 protein. This table holds under 600,000 distinct CDR3 sequences, approximately 15% found once. The chain uses TRBV20-1 and TRBJ2-7; TRBD2 aligns across 9 bases. This sequence was found in a human donor in good health (CMV status not recorded). Some clones in this sample may be carry-over from other donors' samples. Sequenced input: CD8+ T cells from PBMCs. CDR3 loop: CSARQRRTSAYEQYL. The CDR3 bases are TGCAGTGCTAGGCAGCGTCGGACTAGCGCCTACGAGCAGTACTTA.